A selection of T cell receptor beta chains follows, all from one sample in a study of blood T cell repertoires in COVID-19. The data were produced by immunoSEQ multiplex PCR, yet TCRdb's version contains in-frame clones alone and is incomplete. The sample shows 200,000 to 250,000 clones, 86% of them seen only once. The sequenced sample was PBMCs or T cells enriched from blood (not recorded which). The receptors were sampled from a woman in her fifties or sixties who had recovered from COVID-19. Both conserved end residues are part of each CDR3. Fields, in order: clone size, V gene, CDR3 length, J gene, D gene, CDR3 protein, CDR3 DNA. A D gene is named only where the DNA matches it firmly. For some rows the clone size is stated as once, few or many, or as a class when expanded; others skip it.

abundance: NA
v_gene: TRBV30
len: 15
j_gene: TRBJ1-6
d_gene: TRBD1
CDR3aa: CAWSRPGQYNSPLHF
CDR3nt: TGTGCCTGGAGCCGCCCGGGACAGTATAATTCACCCCTCCACTTT

abundance: NA
v_gene: TRBV28
len: 14
j_gene: TRBJ2-7
d_gene: NA
CDR3aa: CASTWTVRTYEQYF
CDR3nt: TGTGCCAGCACCTGGACAGTGCGAACCTACGAGCAGTACTTC

abundance: NA
v_gene: TRBV6-2/TRBV6-3
len: 16
j_gene: TRBJ2-5
d_gene: NA
CDR3aa: CASSYVPGTTKETQYF
CDR3nt: TGTGCCAGCAGTTACGTCCCTGGGACAACGAAAGAGACCCAGTACTTC

abundance: NA
v_gene: TRBV4-2
len: 14
j_gene: TRBJ1-5
d_gene: NA
CDR3aa: CASSSTQQGQPQHF
CDR3nt: TGTGCCAGCAGTTCAACCCAACAGGGACAGCCCCAGCATTTT

abundance: once
v_gene: TRBV11-3
len: 15
j_gene: TRBJ2-2
d_gene: NA
CDR3aa: CASSQGEVNTGELFF
CDR3nt: TGTGCCAGCAGCCAGGGGGAGGTAAACACCGGGGAGCTGTTTTTT

abundance: NA
v_gene: TRBV14
len: 15
j_gene: TRBJ2-1
d_gene: TRBD2
CDR3aa: CASSHPSGGVYEQFF
CDR3nt: TGTGCCAGCAGCCACCCTAGCGGGGGGGTTTATGAGCAGTTCTTC

abundance: NA
v_gene: TRBV30
len: 14
j_gene: TRBJ2-7
d_gene: TRBD2
CDR3aa: CAWSRTGGTYEQYF
CDR3nt: TGTGCCTGGAGTCGGACGGGAGGGACCTACGAGCAGTACTTC

abundance: NA
v_gene: TRBV29-1
len: 13
j_gene: TRBJ1-1
d_gene: NA
CDR3aa: CSARPGGRTEAFF
CDR3nt: TGCAGCGCCCGACCTGGGGGGAGGACTGAAGCTTTCTTT

abundance: NA
v_gene: TRBV7-2
len: 16
j_gene: TRBJ1-6
d_gene: NA
CDR3aa: CASSSSGTARGSPLHF
CDR3nt: TGTGCCAGCAGCTCATCTGGAACGGCCAGGGGTTCACCCCTCCACTTT

abundance: once
v_gene: TRBV3-1/TRBV3-2
len: 17
j_gene: TRBJ1-2
d_gene: NA
CDR3aa: CASSQDQAGAINYGYTF
CDR3nt: TGTGCCAGCAGCCAAGACCAGGCAGGGGCGATTAACTATGGCTACACCTTC

abundance: once
v_gene: TRBV7-9
len: 15
j_gene: TRBJ2-3
d_gene: NA
CDR3aa: CASSTRQASTDTQYF
CDR3nt: TGTGCCAGCAGCACTAGACAGGCTAGCACAGATACGCAGTATTTT

abundance: few
v_gene: TRBV9
len: 15
j_gene: TRBJ2-1
d_gene: TRBD2
CDR3aa: CASSVHASGRNEQFF
CDR3nt: TGTGCCAGCAGCGTCCACGCTAGCGGCAGGAATGAGCAGTTCTTC

abundance: NA
v_gene: TRBV6-2/TRBV6-3
len: 16
j_gene: TRBJ2-7
d_gene: TRBD1
CDR3aa: CASSLSGQGDSYEQYF
CDR3nt: TGTGCCAGCAGCCTTAGTGGACAGGGGGACTCCTACGAGCAGTACTTC

abundance: once
v_gene: TRBV19
len: 14
j_gene: TRBJ1-6
d_gene: NA
CDR3aa: CASSIWTELSPLHF
CDR3nt: TGTGCCAGTAGTATCTGGACAGAACTATCACCCCTCCACTTT

abundance: NA
v_gene: TRBV18
len: 16
j_gene: TRBJ1-1
d_gene: NA
CDR3aa: CASSPDRKHMNTEAFF
CDR3nt: TGTGCCAGCTCTCCCGACAGGAAACACATGAACACTGAAGCTTTCTTT

abundance: NA
v_gene: TRBV29-1
len: 15
j_gene: TRBJ2-1
d_gene: TRBD2
CDR3aa: CSVEVWGGSLDEQFF
CDR3nt: TGCAGCGTTGAAGTCTGGGGCGGGAGTCTGGATGAGCAGTTCTTC

abundance: NA
v_gene: TRBV29-1
len: 10
j_gene: TRBJ2-7
d_gene: NA
CDR3aa: CSVGGGEQYF
CDR3nt: TGCAGCGTTGGGGGCGGCGAGCAGTACTTC

abundance: NA
v_gene: TRBV6-1
len: 14
j_gene: TRBJ1-3
d_gene: NA
CDR3aa: CASSEAASRNTIYF
CDR3nt: TGTGCCAGCAGTGAAGCGGCTTCGCGAAACACCATATATTTT

abundance: once
v_gene: TRBV18
len: 13
j_gene: TRBJ2-1
d_gene: NA
CDR3aa: CASSRDGYNEQFF
CDR3nt: TGTGCCAGCTCGAGGGATGGCTACAATGAGCAGTTCTTC

abundance: once
v_gene: TRBV7-6
len: 13
j_gene: TRBJ1-1
d_gene: NA
CDR3aa: CASSLNTRSEAFF
CDR3nt: TGTGCCAGCAGCTTGAATACGCGCTCTGAAGCTTTCTTT

abundance: NA
v_gene: TRBV9
len: 15
j_gene: TRBJ2-1
d_gene: NA
CDR3aa: CASSPRISGNNEQFF
CDR3nt: TGTGCCAGCAGCCCAAGGATTAGCGGTAACAATGAGCAGTTCTTC

abundance: few
v_gene: TRBV4-1
len: 13
j_gene: TRBJ1-4
d_gene: TRBD1
CDR3aa: CASSPGQFVKLFF
CDR3nt: TGCGCCAGCAGCCCGGGACAGTTCGTGAAACTGTTTTTT

abundance: NA
v_gene: TRBV7-2
len: 13
j_gene: TRBJ1-5
d_gene: TRBD1
CDR3aa: CASSSDRGQPQHF
CDR3nt: TGTGCCAGCAGCTCCGACAGGGGACAGCCCCAGCATTTT

abundance: NA
v_gene: TRBV3-1/TRBV3-2
len: 15
j_gene: TRBJ2-7
d_gene: NA
CDR3aa: CASSQIVGSSYEQYF
CDR3nt: TGTGCCAGCAGCCAAATTGTGGGGAGCTCCTACGAGCAGTACTTC

abundance: NA
v_gene: TRBV11-3
len: 14
j_gene: TRBJ2-3
d_gene: NA
CDR3aa: CATSASPSFDTQYF
CDR3nt: TGTGCCACCAGCGCAAGCCCTAGCTTCGATACGCAGTATTTT

abundance: NA
v_gene: TRBV6-2/TRBV6-3
len: 16
j_gene: TRBJ1-6
d_gene: NA
CDR3aa: CASSRPSPTGHSPLHF
CDR3nt: TGTGCCAGCAGTCGACCATCCCCGACAGGTCATTCACCCCTCCACTTT

abundance: NA
v_gene: TRBV21-1
len: 14
j_gene: TRBJ2-7
d_gene: NA
CDR3aa: CASIKTASSYEQYF
CDR3nt: TGTGCCAGCATCAAGACAGCGAGCTCCTACGAGCAGTACTTC

abundance: NA
v_gene: TRBV6-5
len: 13
j_gene: TRBJ1-1
d_gene: NA
CDR3aa: CASSYSGYTEAFF
CDR3nt: TGTGCCAGCAGTTACTCCGGGTACACTGAAGCTTTCTTT

abundance: NA
v_gene: TRBV18
len: 15
j_gene: TRBJ2-3
d_gene: NA
CDR3aa: CASSPNQAVTDTQYF
CDR3nt: TGTGCCAGCTCACCAAATCAAGCGGTCACAGATACGCAGTATTTT

abundance: NA
v_gene: TRBV5-1
len: 15
j_gene: TRBJ1-5
d_gene: NA
CDR3aa: CASSLEGVSNQPQHF
CDR3nt: TGCGCCAGCAGCTTGGAAGGGGTTAGCAATCAGCCCCAGCATTTT

abundance: NA
v_gene: TRBV28
len: 17
j_gene: TRBJ2-1
d_gene: TRBD2
CDR3aa: CASSLGPQRGVAGEQFF
CDR3nt: TGTGCCAGCAGTTTAGGGCCCCAGCGGGGGGTGGCGGGGGAGCAGTTCTTC

abundance: NA
v_gene: TRBV9
len: 15
j_gene: TRBJ2-3
d_gene: NA
CDR3aa: CASSARWGGTDTQYF
CDR3nt: TGTGCCAGCAGCGCTCGGTGGGGAGGCACAGATACGCAGTATTTT

abundance: NA
v_gene: TRBV6-1
len: 15
j_gene: TRBJ1-2
d_gene: NA
CDR3aa: CASSELGGVKGGYTF
CDR3nt: TGTGCCAGCAGTGAGCTCGGAGGGGTGAAGGGCGGCTACACCTTC

abundance: NA
v_gene: TRBV19
len: 14
j_gene: TRBJ2-1
d_gene: TRBD1
CDR3aa: CASSRTGNYNEQFF
CDR3nt: TGTGCCAGTAGTAGGACAGGGAATTACAATGAGCAGTTCTTC

abundance: few
v_gene: TRBV7-2
len: 14
j_gene: TRBJ1-1
d_gene: NA
CDR3aa: CASSKQGGATEAFF
CDR3nt: TGTGCCAGCAGCAAGCAGGGTGGTGCCACTGAAGCTTTCTTT

abundance: once
v_gene: TRBV11-2
len: 14
j_gene: TRBJ1-5
d_gene: NA
CDR3aa: CASSPGSGEKPQHF
CDR3nt: TGTGCCAGCAGCCCTGGGAGTGGGGAGAAGCCCCAGCATTTT

abundance: NA
v_gene: TRBV5-5
len: 13
j_gene: TRBJ1-2
d_gene: TRBD1
CDR3aa: CASSLGQNYGYTF
CDR3nt: TGTGCCAGCAGCCTGGGACAGAACTATGGCTACACCTTC

abundance: NA
v_gene: TRBV29-1
len: 14
j_gene: TRBJ2-7
d_gene: NA
CDR3aa: CSVARLGTYFEQYF
CDR3nt: TGCAGCGTTGCCCGCTTGGGGACATATTTCGAGCAGTACTTC

abundance: NA
v_gene: TRBV11-2
len: 14
j_gene: TRBJ1-2
d_gene: TRBD1
CDR3aa: CASSLDRQGYGYTF
CDR3nt: TGTGCCAGCAGCTTAGATCGACAGGGCTATGGCTACACCTTC

abundance: NA
v_gene: TRBV3-1/TRBV3-2
len: 15
j_gene: TRBJ2-2
d_gene: TRBD1
CDR3aa: CASSPRDRGIGELFF
CDR3nt: TGTGCCAGCAGCCCTCGGGACAGGGGAATCGGGGAGCTGTTTTTT

abundance: NA
v_gene: TRBV6-5
len: 14
j_gene: TRBJ1-3
d_gene: NA
CDR3aa: CASKGGISGNTIYF
CDR3nt: TGTGCCAGCAAGGGCGGGATTTCTGGAAACACCATATATTTT

abundance: many
v_gene: TRBV6-1
len: 16
j_gene: TRBJ2-3
d_gene: TRBD1
CDR3aa: CASSEAPGQGADTQYF
CDR3nt: TGTGCCAGCAGTGAAGCGCCGGGACAGGGGGCAGATACGCAGTATTTT

abundance: NA
v_gene: TRBV18
len: 19
j_gene: TRBJ2-7
d_gene: TRBD2
CDR3aa: CASSPYSSGSSYPRVEQYF
CDR3nt: TGTGCCAGCTCACCATATTCTAGCGGGAGCTCCTACCCGCGGGTCGAGCAGTACTTC

abundance: NA
v_gene: TRBV28
len: 14
j_gene: TRBJ1-4
d_gene: NA
CDR3aa: CASFSGGTNEKLFF
CDR3nt: TGTGCCAGCTTCAGCGGGGGGACTAATGAAAAACTGTTTTTT

abundance: NA
v_gene: TRBV2
len: 12
j_gene: TRBJ2-7
d_gene: NA
CDR3aa: CASTGREYEQYF
CDR3nt: TGTGCCAGCACCGGCAGGGAATACGAGCAGTACTTC

abundance: NA
v_gene: TRBV12-3/TRBV12-4
len: 13
j_gene: TRBJ1-2
d_gene: TRBD1
CDR3aa: CASSTTGNYGYTF
CDR3nt: TGTGCCAGCAGTACGACAGGGAACTATGGCTACACCTTC

abundance: few
v_gene: TRBV7-2
len: 14
j_gene: TRBJ1-1
d_gene: NA
CDR3aa: CASSTRVGFTEAFF
CDR3nt: TGTGCCAGCAGCACCAGGGTGGGTTTCACTGAAGCTTTCTTT

abundance: NA
v_gene: TRBV4-3
len: 18
j_gene: TRBJ2-1
d_gene: TRBD2
CDR3aa: CASSQESPGLAEYNEQFF
CDR3nt: TGCGCCAGCAGCCAGGAGAGCCCGGGACTAGCGGAATACAATGAGCAGTTCTTC

abundance: once
v_gene: TRBV2
len: 14
j_gene: TRBJ1-5
d_gene: TRBD1
CDR3aa: CASTGTGGEQPQHF
CDR3nt: TGTGCCAGCACCGGGACAGGGGGCGAACAGCCCCAGCATTTT

abundance: NA
v_gene: TRBV18
len: 15
j_gene: TRBJ1-2
d_gene: TRBD1
CDR3aa: CASSPGQGRYYGYTF
CDR3nt: TGTGCCAGCTCACCAGGACAGGGGAGGTACTATGGCTACACCTTC

abundance: NA
v_gene: TRBV6-5
len: 16
j_gene: TRBJ2-1
d_gene: NA
CDR3aa: CASSYVAPSSYNEQFF
CDR3nt: TGTGCCAGCAGTTACGTCGCACCGAGCTCCTACAATGAGCAGTTCTTC

abundance: once
v_gene: TRBV6-2/TRBV6-3
len: 16
j_gene: TRBJ2-7
d_gene: TRBD1
CDR3aa: CASSYWGVGQGYEQYF
CDR3nt: TGTGCCAGCAGTTACTGGGGTGTCGGACAGGGTTACGAGCAGTACTTC

abundance: few
v_gene: TRBV5-6
len: 13
j_gene: TRBJ1-2
d_gene: NA
CDR3aa: CASSFLQGTRYTF
CDR3nt: TGTGCCAGCAGCTTTTTACAGGGAACTCGCTACACCTTC

abundance: NA
v_gene: TRBV7-3
len: 13
j_gene: TRBJ1-2
d_gene: TRBD1
CDR3aa: CASSPTGNHGYTF
CDR3nt: TGTGCCAGCAGCCCGACAGGGAACCATGGCTACACCTTC

abundance: many
v_gene: TRBV7-9
len: 19
j_gene: TRBJ2-6
d_gene: NA
CDR3aa: CASSLGTLRGGSGANVLTF
CDR3nt: TGTGCCAGCAGCTTAGGGACTCTCAGAGGTGGTTCTGGGGCCAACGTCCTGACTTTC

abundance: NA
v_gene: TRBV28
len: 16
j_gene: TRBJ2-3
d_gene: TRBD2
CDR3aa: CASSFASGRGADTQYF
CDR3nt: TGTGCCAGCAGTTTTGCCAGCGGGAGGGGCGCAGATACGCAGTATTTT

abundance: NA
v_gene: TRBV12-5
len: 16
j_gene: TRBJ2-7
d_gene: NA
CDR3aa: CASGLSWQRSSYEQYF
CDR3nt: TGTGCTAGTGGTTTGTCGTGGCAGCGGAGCTCCTACGAGCAGTACTTC

abundance: NA
v_gene: TRBV5-5
len: 15
j_gene: TRBJ1-1
d_gene: NA
CDR3aa: CASSNLGTDNVGAFF
CDR3nt: TGTGCCAGCAGCAACCTCGGGACTGACAACGTTGGAGCTTTCTTT

abundance: NA
v_gene: TRBV5-8
len: 15
j_gene: TRBJ1-1
d_gene: TRBD1
CDR3aa: CASSLDRGPNTEAFF
CDR3nt: TGTGCCAGCAGCTTAGACAGGGGACCGAACACTGAAGCTTTCTTT

abundance: NA
v_gene: TRBV7-2
len: 19
j_gene: TRBJ2-4
d_gene: TRBD2
CDR3aa: CASSPRLAGGWTAKNIQYF
CDR3nt: TGTGCCAGCAGCCCCAGACTAGCGGGGGGATGGACGGCCAAAAACATTCAGTACTTC